This is a list of T cell receptor beta chains from one sample in a study of blood T cell repertoires in COVID-19. Libraries were prepared by immunoSEQ multiplex PCR; TCRdb keeps only in-frame clonotypes and omits some of them. The table shows around 140,000 clones, with approximately 87% occurring only once. The sequenced sample was peripheral blood. All receptors derive from a man aged 45-60 years who had recovered from COVID-19. The CDR3 runs from the conserved cysteine through the conserved F or W. D genes are given only for firm matches. Only part of the rows carry a size: once, few, many, or a class if the clone is expanded.

V	J	length	D	size	CDR3	DNA
TRBV5-1	TRBJ1-1	14	.	.	CASSLGQMYTEAFF	TGCGCCAGCAGCTTGGGACAGATGTACACTGAAGCTTTCTTT
TRBV18	TRBJ1-3	16	TRBD1	.	CASSPNRDSSGNTIYF	TGTGCCAGCTCACCAAACCGGGACAGCTCTGGAAACACCATATATTTT
TRBV5-1	TRBJ2-1	15	TRBD1	.	CASSLPGQGHNEQFF	TGCGCCAGCAGCCTACCGGGACAGGGACACAATGAGCAGTTCTTC
TRBV7-6	TRBJ1-1	16	.	once	CASSLGGSGLYTEAFF	TGTGCCAGCAGCTTAGGAGGCAGCGGGTTGTACACTGAAGCTTTCTTT
TRBV2	TRBJ2-7	15	TRBD2	once	CASSEKRGSSYEQYF	TGTGCCAGCAGTGAAAAGCGGGGGTCCTCCTACGAGCAGTACTTC
TRBV4-2	TRBJ1-2	17	.	.	CASSLAPRRDVNYGYTF	TGTGCCAGCAGCCTCGCACCCCGGCGGGATGTGAACTATGGCTACACCTTC
TRBV5-8	TRBJ1-2	18	TRBD1	.	CASSWTLGQGSEVNGYTF	TGTGCCAGCAGCTGGACCTTGGGACAGGGAAGTGAGGTGAATGGCTACACCTTC
TRBV30	TRBJ1-2	12	.	.	CAWSPGNYGYTF	TGTGCCTGGAGCCCAGGGAACTATGGCTACACCTTC
TRBV19	TRBJ2-2	14	.	.	CASSMPDWIGELFF	TGTGCCAGTAGTATGCCGGACTGGATCGGGGAGCTGTTTTTT
TRBV10-3	TRBJ2-2	14	TRBD1	.	CAISKTGEAGELFF	TGTGCCATCAGTAAGACAGGGGAGGCCGGGGAGCTGTTTTTT
TRBV7-6	TRBJ1-3	20	TRBD1	.	CASSLSKGTGTKVYENTIYF	TGTGCCAGCAGCCTCTCAAAAGGGACAGGCACGAAGGTTTATGAAAACACCATATATTTT
TRBV25-1	TRBJ2-7	17	TRBD1	.	CASSERRTGLFSYEQYF	TGTGCCAGCAGTGAACGACGGACAGGCCTCTTCTCCTACGAGCAGTACTTC
TRBV4-3	TRBJ1-6	16	TRBD1	.	CASSLRATGGGSPLHF	TGCGCCAGCAGCCTAAGAGCGACAGGGGGCGGTTCACCCCTCCACTTT
TRBV6-5	TRBJ1-3	15	.	.	CASSYGRYSGNTIYF	TGTGCCAGCAGCTACGGCAGGTACTCTGGAAACACCATATATTTT
TRBV12-3/TRBV12-4	TRBJ2-1	12	TRBD1	.	CASNADRGEQFF	TGTGCCAGCAACGCCGACAGGGGTGAGCAGTTCTTC
TRBV19	TRBJ1-2	14	.	.	CASSMVGGSYGYTF	TGTGCCAGTAGTATGGTCGGGGGTAGCTATGGCTACACCTTC
TRBV4-3	TRBJ2-1	16	TRBD2	.	CASSQSGTSPYNEQFF	TGCGCCAGCAGCCAATCCGGGACTAGCCCTTACAATGAGCAGTTCTTC
TRBV2	TRBJ2-1	15	.	.	CASSEWLTVKNEQFF	TGTGCCAGCAGTGAATGGTTGACAGTGAAGAATGAGCAGTTCTTC
TRBV7-6	TRBJ1-1	13	TRBD1	.	CASSIGQGSEAFF	TGTGCCAGCAGCATCGGACAGGGCTCTGAAGCTTTCTTT
TRBV18	TRBJ2-5	15	TRBD2	.	CASSLASGGQETQYF	TGTGCCAGCTCACTAGCTAGCGGGGGCCAAGAGACCCAGTACTTC
TRBV21-1	TRBJ2-7	16	.	.	CASGRTSGGPLKQQYF	TGTGCCAGCGGAAGGACTAGCGGGGGCCCGTTGAAACAGCAGTACTTC
TRBV19	TRBJ2-6	16	.	.	CASSMPASSGANVLTF	TGTGCCAGTAGTATGCCAGCTAGCTCTGGGGCCAACGTCCTGACTTTC
TRBV6-6	TRBJ2-3	18	TRBD1	.	CASSPWTGGDASTDTQYF	TGTGCCAGCAGTCCTTGGACAGGGGGCGACGCTAGCACAGATACGCAGTATTTT
TRBV2	TRBJ1-2	12	.	.	CASSVQGYGYTF	TGTGCCAGCAGTGTTCAGGGCTATGGCTACACCTTC
TRBV2	TRBJ2-1	17	TRBD1	.	CASSRSQQGAGYNEQFF	TGTGCCAGCAGTCGATCCCAACAGGGGGCGGGATACAATGAGCAGTTCTTC
TRBV2	TRBJ1-4	17	.	.	CASSESGGSATNEKLFF	TGTGCCAGCAGTGAATCGGGGGGCAGCGCAACTAATGAAAAACTGTTTTTT